The 26 T cell receptor beta chains in this list originate from one sample, sequenced in a study of cytomegalovirus exposure and HLA in healthy donors. With 60 Vbeta and 13 Jbeta primers, the PCR was carried out. TCRdb's copy holds only in-frame clones and misses some; the assay was immunoSEQ multiplex PCR. The sample shows about 190,000 clones, over 70% of them seen only once. Sequenced material: PBMCs. The origin of the receptors is a man in his fifties or sixties in good health and CMV-seronegative.

The chain employs TRBV19 and TRBJ2-1; 9 nucleotides line up with TRBD2. The CDR3 covers 17 residues. CDR1 and CDR2 from the germline V gene are LNHDA and SQIVND (reference sequence). V was pared by 4 bases and J by 12 bases, with 19 bases of the junction left unmatched. CDR3 protein: CASSNRLTSGPFALQFF. The CDR3, as DNA: TGTGCCAGTAGTAATCGATTGACTAGCGGCCCTTTTGCCTTGCAGTTCTTC.

The rearrangement joins TRBV18 to TRBJ2-1, with D unresolved. Germline CDR1 reads KGHSH; CDR2 reads LQKENI. CDR3 length: 15 residues. Trimming pared 6 bases from V and 0 bases from J, leaving 12 bases between. In DNA form, the CDR3 reads TGTGCCAGCTCCCCTACCAAAAGCTCCTACAATGAGCAGTTCTTC. This translates into CASSPTKSSYNEQFF.

This chain connects TRBV23-1 to TRBJ2-5; the D is unclear. TRBV23-1 is sorted into the ORF group, with uncertain function. Trimming removed 0 bases from V and 9 bases from J, with 11 bases in between. The CDR3 length is 13 residues. CDR3 in DNA: TGCGCCAGCAGTCAATCGGTCACCCGGGCCCAGTACTTC. It codes for CASSQSVTRAQYF.

This clone was detected only a few times. This rearrangement joins TRBV11-2 to TRBJ2-7, with no clear D. Germline-derived CDR1 and CDR2 are SGHAT and FQNNGV. V was shortened by 0 bases and J by 0 bases, with 6 bases between the two germline ends. The CDR3 is made up of 14 amino acids. CDR3 sequence: CASSLDASSYEQYF. CDR3 in DNA: TGTGCCAGCAGCTTAGACGCGAGCTCCTACGAGCAGTACTTC.

The V gene is TRBV18, the J gene TRBJ2-7; 9 nucleotides match TRBD1. This CDR3 has 15 amino acids. The V and J ends lost 5 bases and 3 bases, in that order; junction bases with no gene match: 8. Germline CDR1 KGHSH, CDR2 LQKENI. The CDR3 DNA sequence: TGTGCCAGCTCATCCGGGACAGGGTTAATCTACGAGCAGTACTTC. Amino acids: CASSSGTGLIYEQYF. The variable domain in full, with the rest retrieved from reference TRBV18 and TRBJ2-7, is NAGVMQNPRHLVRRRGQEARLRCSPMKGHSHVYWYRQLPEEGLKFMVYLQKENIIDESGMPKERFSAEFPKEGPSILRIQQVVRGDSAAYFCASSSGTGLIYEQYFGPGTRLTVT.

The J gene is TRBJ1-2, the V gene TRBV6-1, with 7 positions matching TRBD1. This CDR3 contains 14 residues. Germline V gene sequence: CDR1 MNHNS, CDR2 SASEGT. After removal of 8 bases from V and 4 bases from J, the junction contained 10 bases not matched to a gene. The CDR3 DNA sequence: TGTGCCAGCGGTCTCGGACAGGTACGCTATGGCTACACCTTC. Residues: CASGLGQVRYGYTF.

This clone has only one observation. The J gene is TRBJ2-5, the V gene TRBV4-2, with 8 bases that match TRBD2. Germline trimming cut 1 base from V and 9 bases from J; bases unmatched to any gene: 1. Germline-derived CDR1 and CDR2 are LGHNA and YNFKEQ. This CDR3 is built from 12 residues. The CDR3 region is CASSQGGGPQYF. The DNA for the CDR3 is TGTGCCAGCAGCCAAGGCGGGGGGCCCCAGTACTTC.

A remark on this clone: The sample carries other DNA sequences with the same CDR3. V usage is TRBV6-1 and J usage is TRBJ2-7; D unresolved. The ends were cut back, 4 bases at V and 4 bases at J, with 5 bases in the middle. The CDR3 spans 11 residues. The V gene's germline CDR1 is MNHNS and CDR2 SASEGT. This CDR3 reads CASSALYEQYF. The CDR3 DNA reads TGTGCCAGCAGTGCCTTATACGAGCAGTACTTC.

The table lists this clone with a count of one. The genes are TRBV7-8 and TRBJ2-7; 9 bases agree with TRBD1. After removal of 5 bases from V and 4 bases from J, the junction contained 6 bases not matched to a gene. The CDR3 covers 14 residues. Germline CDR1 SGHVS, CDR2 FQNEAQ. DNA of the CDR3: TGTGCCAGCAGCATGGGACAGGGATTATACGAGCAGTACTTC. This encodes CASSMGQGLYEQYF. The full variable domain, in which reference TRBV7-8 and TRBJ2-7 provide the parts outside the CDR3, is GAGVSQSPRYKVAKRGQDVALRCDPISGHVSLFWYQQALGQGPEFLTYFQNEAQLDKSGLPSDRFFAERPEGSVSTLKIQRTQQEDSAVYLCASSMGQGLYEQYFGPGTRLTVT.

The V call is TRBV29-1, the J call TRBJ1-2, with D possibly TRBD1 on 5 matching bases. The germline gives CDR1 SQVTM, CDR2 ANQGSEA. The CDR3 is made up of 14 amino acids. Deletions cut 6 bases from V and 2 bases from J, with 16 bases between. CDR3: CSVPSGASNYGYTF. The CDR3 DNA reads TGCAGCGTCCCCTCTGGGGCGTCGAACTATGGCTACACCTTC.

This clone was observed once. The gene calls are TRBV18 and TRBJ2-1, with a weak D call TRBD1 (6 bases). Germline V CDR1 and CDR2: KGHSH, LQKENI. Deletions cut 0 bases from V and 8 bases from J, with 11 bases between. The CDR3 has 14 amino acids. CDR3 DNA: TGTGCCAGCTCACCACCGAACAGGGCTGATGAGCAGTTCTTC. As protein: CASSPPNRADEQFF. The whole variable domain, filled in from reference TRBV18 and TRBJ2-1, reads NAGVMQNPRHLVRRRGQEARLRCSPMKGHSHVYWYRQLPEEGLKFMVYLQKENIIDESGMPKERFSAEFPKEGPSILRIQQVVRGDSAAYFCASSPPNRADEQFFGPGTRLTVL.

The rearrangement uses TRBV13 and TRBJ2-7; 7 positions match TRBD1. Looked up from germline, CDR1 is PRHDT and CDR2 is FYEKMQ (reference sequence). The CDR3 spans 13 residues. Trimming removed 7 bases from V and 3 bases from J; junction bases left unmatched: 6. The CDR3: CASTLRGNYEQYF. The CDR3 bases are TGTGCCAGCACGCTCAGGGGGAACTACGAGCAGTACTTC.

The V and J genes are TRBV19 and TRBJ2-3; the D gene is possibly TRBD1 (6 bases). CDR3 size: 14 residues. V was clipped by 10 bases and J by 4 bases, with 18 bases between them. Germline values: CDR1 LNHDA, CDR2 SQIVND (reference sequence). The CDR3 loop reads CATGQSFSADTQYF. Here the CDR3 DNA reads TGTGCCACCGGACAGTCTTTTTCCGCAGATACGCAGTATTTT.

The CDR3 DNA follows: TGTGCCAGCAGTGCGGATCTTTCACTGACAGGGGTGTTGACTGGAAACACCATATATTTT. Translating it yields CASSADLSLTGVLTGNTIYF. This chain connects TRBV2 to TRBJ1-3, with 8 bases fitting TRBD1. The V segment lost 4 bases and the J segment 2 bases; nucleotides outside the gene matches: 19. Germline assignment: CDR1 SNHLY and CDR2 FYNNEI. The CDR3 sequence is 20 residues long.

The chain has TRBV10-2 and TRBJ2-1, with TRBD2 matching 11 bases. J was trimmed by 5 bases and V by 4 bases; bases with no gene match: 10. The CDR3 runs 17 residues. Germline values: CDR1 WSHSY, CDR2 SAAADI. CDR3 coding DNA: TGCGCCAGCAGTGGGGGGGTGGGACTAGCGGCCCACAATGAGCAGTTCTTC. Protein sequence: CASSGGVGLAAHNEQFF.

The chain has TRBV19 and TRBJ1-1; D call uncertain. The germline V gene has CDR1 LNHDA and CDR2 SQIVND (reference sequence). The CDR3 is made up of 13 amino acids. Trimming cost V 3 bases and J 2 bases, with 7 bases left between them. CDR3 loop: CASSMSGNTEAFF. CDR3 in DNA: TGTGCCAGTAGTATGTCGGGAAACACTGAAGCTTTCTTT.

The chain links TRBV5-1 to TRBJ1-1; D is unclear. The V end lost 2 bases, the J end lost 1 base, and 6 bases lay between the germline ends. The CDR3 has 13 residues. Germline V lookup: CDR1 SGHRS, CDR2 YFSETQ. As DNA, the CDR3 is TGCGCCAGCAGCTTCATCAAGAACACTGAAGCTTTCTTT. Translating gives CASSFIKNTEAFF.

The chain recombines TRBV10-1 with TRBJ2-2, with TRBD1 identical over 7 bases. Trimming cost V 2 bases and J 6 bases; bases outside gene matches: 3. Germline V CDR1 and CDR2: WNHNN, SYGVQD (reference sequence). The CDR3 has 14 amino acids. This CDR3 is CASSEDRVPGELFF. The CDR3 DNA reads TGCGCCAGCAGTGAGGACAGGGTTCCCGGGGAGCTGTTTTTT.

This clone appeared a single time. This rearrangement joins TRBV10-3 to TRBJ1-2; a possible D gene is TRBD1 (5 bases). V was cut by 10 bases and J by 8 bases, with 17 bases left in between. Germline loops: CDR1 ENHRY, CDR2 SYGVKD. The CDR3 sequence is 12 residues long. The CDR3: CATKSDSSGYTF. The CDR3 nucleotides are TGTGCCACCAAATCTGACAGCTCCGGCTACACCTTC.

Turning to this clone: The sample has other DNA sequences that encode this CDR3 too. The chain employs TRBV20-1 and TRBJ2-3; a possible D gene is TRBD1 (6 bases). Germline lookup yields CDR1 DFQATT and CDR2 SNEGSKA (reference sequence). The CDR3 totals 11 residues. Trimming removed 4 bases from V and 6 bases from J, with 8 bases in between. In DNA, the CDR3 is TGCAGTGCTACAGGGGCCGATACGCAGTATTTT. It yields the protein CSATGADTQYF.

The chain employs TRBV6-1 and TRBJ1-2, with a possible D match to TRBD1 (5 bases). Trimming left V 6 bases short and J 7 bases short, with 18 bases between. CDR3 length: 14 amino acids. CDR1 MNHNS and CDR2 SASEGT come from the germline V gene. This chain's CDR3 is CASSRNDGGGGYTF. The CDR3 bases are TGTGCCAGCAGCCGTAACGATGGGGGGGGTGGCTACACCTTC.

The chain has TRBV4-1 and TRBJ1-5; unclear D gene. The CDR3 covers 15 residues. Germline CDR1 and CDR2: MGHRA and YSYEKL. V dropped 4 bases and J dropped 7 bases, with 17 bases sitting between them. CDR3 in DNA: TGCGCCAGCAGCCTAGAAGGCCTCGGGAACCAGCCCCAGCATTTT. It yields the protein CASSLEGLGNQPQHF.

The genes are TRBV14 and TRBJ1-1; no definite D call. The V end lost 1 base, the J end lost 3 bases, and 6 bases lay between the germline ends. The CDR3 spans 13 residues. Germline V gene data show CDR1 as SGHDN and CDR2 as FVKESK. CDR3: CASSQVGYTEAFF. The CDR3 DNA reads as TGTGCCAGCAGCCAAGTGGGCTACACTGAAGCTTTCTTT.

The chain employs TRBV29-1 and TRBJ2-3; no firm D call. Germline values: CDR1 SQVTM, CDR2 ANQGSEA. V lost 2 bases to trimming and J lost 8 bases, with 11 bases between them. This CDR3 is built from 12 residues. The CDR3 loop is CSVELEFGTQYF. The CDR3 region has the DNA TGCAGCGTTGAACTTGAGTTCGGTACGCAGTATTTT.

This chain links TRBV9 with TRBJ1-3; 7 nucleotides line up with TRBD1. This CDR3 contains 16 residues. With V trimmed by 4 bases and J by 2 bases, 9 bases remained unmatched. Per germline, CDR1 SGDLS and CDR2 YYNGEE. CDR3 residues: CASSTRQGETGNTIYF. The CDR3 region has the DNA TGTGCCAGCAGCACCCGACAGGGTGAAACTGGAAACACCATATATTTT. The entire variable domain, with the rest obtained from reference TRBV9 and TRBJ1-3, is as follows: DSGVTQTPKHLITATGQRVTLRCSPRSGDLSVYWYQQSLDQGLQFLIQYYNGEERAKGNILERFSAQQFPDLHSELNLSSLELGDSALYFCASSTRQGETGNTIYFGEGSWLTVV.

Comment on this clone: This same CDR3 is encoded by further DNA sequences in the sample. The rearrangement uses TRBV11-2 and TRBJ1-1, with 7 bases that match TRBD1. Germline V gene lookup returns CDR1 SGHAT and CDR2 FQNNGV. The J segment lost 3 bases and the V segment lost 5 bases, leaving 3 bases of the junction unmatched. The CDR3 consists of 13 residues. The CDR3 DNA sequence: TGTGCCAGCAGCAGGGACAGCGACACTGAAGCTTTCTTT. It specifies CASSRDSDTEAFF.